A single sample is the source of the 27 T cell receptor beta chains below, sequenced in a study of OX40 agonist ivuxolimab in advanced cancers. Libraries were prepared by immunoSEQ multiplex PCR; TCRdb keeps only in-frame clonotypes and omits some of them. The sample carries 100,000 or so clones, just over 90% recorded once. Source: CD4+ or CD8+ T cells sorted from blood, taken in a trial of the OX40 agonist ivuxolimab. Receptor source: an adult with an advanced solid tumor such as melanoma, head and neck, liver or kidney cancer.

The chain combines TRBV4-3 with TRBJ2-3; 10 nucleotides line up with TRBD2. This CDR3 spans 21 amino acids. Germline values: CDR1 LGHNA, CDR2 YSLEER. V shed 3 bases and J 0 bases; nucleotides not matched to a gene: 18. The CDR3 DNA is TGCGCCAGCAGCCACGATAGGCCCCAGCGGGAGGGAAATTTTAGCACAGATACGCAGTATTTT. Protein product: CASSHDRPQREGNFSTDTQYF.

The chain is built from TRBV28 and TRBJ1-1; D is ambiguous. CDR3 length: 13 residues. Germline CDR1 MDHEN, CDR2 SYDVKM. Deletions cut 3 bases from V and 4 bases from J, with 9 bases between. Here the CDR3 DNA reads TGTGCCAGCAGTTTTCTCGGTGGCACTGAAGCTTTCTTT. As protein: CASSFLGGTEAFF.

The chain couples TRBV5-1 to TRBJ2-5; TRBD2 agrees at 9 bases. Germline lookup yields CDR1 SGHRS and CDR2 YFSETQ. With 0 bases clipped from V and 5 bases from J, the junction kept 5 bases outside the gene matches. The CDR3 length is 15 residues. The CDR3 region has the DNA TGCGCCAGCAGCTTGGGTAGCGGGAGTAAGGAGACCCAGTACTTC. It specifies CASSLGSGSKETQYF.

This sequence joins TRBV7-9 and TRBJ2-5, with 7 bases fitting TRBD2. CDR1 SEHNR and CDR2 FQNEAQ come from the germline V gene (reference sequence). V lost 0 bases to trimming and J lost 4 bases; unmatched junction nucleotides: 8. CDR3 size: 16 residues. CDR3 bases: TGTGCCAGCAGCTTAGCGTCCGGCGGGAGAGGAGAGACCCAGTACTTC. It translates to CASSLASGGRGETQYF.

The rearrangement links TRBV2 to TRBJ2-3; 10 bases match TRBD2. This CDR3 comprises 18 residues. Trimming at V came to 2 bases and at J to 4 bases, leaving 12 bases not matched to a gene. Germline-derived CDR1 and CDR2 are SNHLY and FYNNEI. CDR3 loop: CASSERGASGRSADTQYF. The CDR3 DNA reads TGTGCCAGCAGTGAAAGGGGGGCTAGCGGGAGAAGCGCAGATACGCAGTATTTT.

The chain links TRBV7-2 to TRBJ2-7, with D possibly matching TRBD2 (5 bases). The V gene's germline CDR1 is SGHTA and CDR2 FQGNSA. This CDR3 is 14 amino acids long. V lost 6 bases and J lost 0, with 12 bases in between. The CDR3 bases are TGTGCCAGCAGTCGATCGGGAAACTCCTACGAGCAGTACTTC. It specifies CASSRSGNSYEQYF.

The chain employs TRBV28 and TRBJ1-5; D not certain. This CDR3 is 13 amino acids long. Germline assignment: CDR1 MDHEN and CDR2 SYDVKM. V lost 2 bases and J 6 bases, leaving 8 bases between the germline ends. For the CDR3, the DNA is TGTGCCAGCAGTTTAGGGAACCCTCAGCCCCAGCATTTT. Translating it yields CASSLGNPQPQHF. Using reference TRBV28 and TRBJ1-5 for the parts outside the CDR3, the full variable domain is DVKVTQSSRYLVKRTGEKVFLECVQDMDHENMFWYRQDPGLGLRLIYFSYDVKMKEKGDIPEGYSVSREKKERFSLILESASTNQTSMYLCASSLGNPQPQHFGDGTRLSIL.

This rearrangement joins TRBV10-3 to TRBJ1-2; TRBD1 aligns across 11 bases. Germline values: CDR1 ENHRY, CDR2 SYGVKD. The V segment lost 11 bases and the J segment 7 bases; nucleotides outside the gene matches: 15. The CDR3 spans 15 residues. In DNA, the CDR3 is TGTGCCGCCCAAACTCCTGGACAGGGGGCGCTTGGCTACACCTTC. Its translation is CAAQTPGQGALGYTF.

The chain employs TRBV6-1 and TRBJ2-7; 9 bases fit TRBD1. The CDR3 is 15 residues long. V shed 0 bases, J shed 5 bases, and the junction held 5 bases outside the gene matches. Germline-derived CDR1 and CDR2 are MNHNS and SASEGT. CDR3 in amino acids: CASSEAGTGLDEQYF. CDR3 DNA sequence: TGTGCCAGCAGTGAAGCCGGGACAGGGTTGGACGAGCAGTACTTC.

This chain connects TRBV5-6 to TRBJ2-5; 15 bases align to TRBD2. Trimming took 2 bases from V and 0 from J; bases not matched to a gene: 5. The CDR3 extends over 18 amino acids. CDR1 is SGHDT and CDR2 is YYEEEE in the germline V gene. CDR3 DNA: TGTGCCAGCAGCTTCTCCGGGACTAGCGGGGGGTACCAAGAGACCCAGTACTTC. It yields the protein CASSFSGTSGGYQETQYF.

The J gene is TRBJ2-7, the V gene TRBV28, with TRBD2 as a possible D gene (5 bases). V dropped 5 bases and J dropped 5 bases, with 13 bases sitting between them. CDR1 and CDR2 (germline): MDHEN, SYDVKM. This CDR3 is built from 13 residues. Here the CDR3 reads CASSELVSHEQYF. CDR3 in DNA: TGTGCCAGCAGTGAACTAGTATCTCACGAGCAGTACTTC.

The chain combines TRBV6-1 with TRBJ2-7; TRBD2 matches at 7 bases. The CDR3 has 15 amino acids. V shed 6 bases, J shed 1 base, and the junction held 9 bases outside the gene matches. Germline V gene data show CDR1 as MNHNS and CDR2 as SASEGT. The CDR3 region has the DNA TGTGCCAGCAGGGGGATTGAGGGACTATCCTACGAGCAGTACTTC. Translating gives CASRGIEGLSYEQYF.

The CDR3: CASSQGRESYNEQFF. CDR3 coding DNA: TGCGCCAGCAGCCAAGGCCGGGAGAGTTACAATGAGCAGTTCTTC. V gene TRBV4-3 combines with J gene TRBJ2-1; D is perhaps TRBD2 (6 bases). V was clipped by 1 base and J by 4 bases, with 11 bases between them. From germline, CDR1 is LGHNA and CDR2 YSLEER. CDR3 size: 15 residues.

The chain has TRBV4-2 and TRBJ2-7, with TRBD2 matching over 9 bases. This CDR3 comprises 17 residues. Unmatched junction bases numbered 7, after V lost 1 base and J lost 0 bases. CDR1 and CDR2 from the germline V gene are LGHNA and YNFKEQ. CDR3 in amino acids: CASSQAPGLASSYEQYF. CDR3 bases: TGTGCCAGCAGCCAAGCCCCCGGACTAGCGAGCTCCTACGAGCAGTACTTC.

The V call is TRBV5-5, the J call TRBJ2-7; D uncertain. The CDR3 has 16 residues. The V end lost 0 bases, the J end lost 2 bases, and 15 bases lay between the germline ends. Germline CDR1 is SGHKS and CDR2 is YYEKEE (reference sequence). CDR3 in amino acids: CASSLVPTAATYEQYF. CDR3 nucleotides: TGTGCCAGCAGCTTGGTACCTACGGCGGCAACCTACGAGCAGTACTTC. Together with reference TRBV5-5 and TRBJ2-7, the CDR3 gives the full variable domain: DAGVTQSPTHLIKTRGQQVTLRCSPISGHKSVSWYQQVLGQGPQFIFQYYEKEERGRGNFPDRFSARQFPNYSSELNVNALLLGDSALYLCASSLVPTAATYEQYFGPGTRLTVT.

J is TRBJ1-2 and V is TRBV29-1, with D hard to call. Germline lookup yields CDR1 SQVTM and CDR2 ANQGSEA. Trimming removed 4 bases at V and 3 bases at J, with 6 bases between. The CDR3 totals 11 residues. CDR3 coding DNA: TGCAGCGTTGGCGGCGACTATGGCTACACCTTC. Translated: CSVGGDYGYTF.

This chain joins TRBV5-6 and TRBJ2-4, with 9 bases identical to TRBD1. CDR1 is SGHDT, CDR2 YYEEEE, per germline. V was clipped by 5 bases and J by 16 bases; unmatched bases: 13. The CDR3 totals 13 residues. The CDR3 DNA sequence: TGTGCCAGCAGTTGGGGGCGGACAGGGGCATACTACTTC. Its translation is CASSWGRTGAYYF.

The V call is TRBV9, the J call TRBJ1-3, with D perhaps matching TRBD1 (6 bases). The CDR3 is 16 residues long. Germline V CDR1 and CDR2: SGDLS, YYNGEE. Trimming took 3 bases from V and 0 from J, leaving 13 bases between them. CDR3: CASSDRQASSGNTIYF. The DNA for the CDR3 is TGTGCCAGCAGCGACAGACAGGCCTCCTCTGGAAACACCATATATTTT.

V and J are TRBV19 and TRBJ2-1, with TRBD2 identical over 10 bases. The V and J ends lost 8 bases and 2 bases, in that order; junction bases with no gene match: 9. The CDR3 runs 16 residues. CDR1 is LNHDA and CDR2 is SQIVND in the germline V gene (reference sequence). This CDR3 is CASRPTGTSAYNEQFF. The CDR3 nucleotides are TGTGCCAGTCGACCGACCGGGACTAGCGCCTACAATGAGCAGTTCTTC.

This clone was detected once. This chain joins TRBV27 and TRBJ1-4; unclear D gene. Per the germline V gene, CDR1 is MNHEY and CDR2 is SMNVEV (reference sequence). V was shortened by 5 bases and J by 7 bases, with 14 bases between the two germline ends. This CDR3 comprises 14 residues. CDR3 amino acids: CASSAGSRGEKLFF. The CDR3 DNA follows: TGTGCCAGCAGTGCCGGGTCACGGGGTGAAAAACTGTTTTTT.

This chain connects TRBV6-4 to TRBJ2-1; 12 bases are shared with TRBD2. J lost 10 bases, V lost 6 bases, and 7 bases had no gene match. The germline gives CDR1 MRHNA, CDR2 SNTAGT. The CDR3 is 14 amino acids. In nucleotides, the CDR3 is TGTGCCAGCAGCCCGGGACTAGCGGGCCAAGAGCAGTTCTTC. Translating gives CASSPGLAGQEQFF.

V and J are TRBV5-1 and TRBJ2-1; 12 bases agree with TRBD2. The CDR3 is 17 amino acids. Germline lookup yields CDR1 SGHRS and CDR2 YFSETQ. Trimming cost V 2 bases and J 0 bases; bases outside gene matches: 3. DNA for the CDR3: TGCGCCAGCAGCTTCGGACTAGCGGGAACCTCCTACAATGAGCAGTTCTTC. This gives the protein CASSFGLAGTSYNEQFF.

The chain links TRBV28 to TRBJ1-5, with 7 bases matching TRBD1. The germline V gene encodes CDR1 MDHEN and CDR2 SYDVKM. The CDR3 covers 15 residues. The V segment lost 4 bases and the J segment 3 bases; nucleotides outside the gene matches: 6. The DNA of the CDR3 is TGTGCCAGCAGTTCCGGGACAGCCAACAATCAGCCCCAGCATTTT. Its protein product is CASSSGTANNQPQHF.

The chain combines TRBV7-2 with TRBJ2-1, with D possibly TRBD2 on 6 matching bases. The germline gives CDR1 SGHTA, CDR2 FQGNSA. Trimming left V 2 bases short and J 9 bases short, with 11 bases between. The length of the CDR3 is 13 residues. CDR3 sequence reads: CASSLTGDVEQFF. The CDR3 DNA sequence: TGTGCCAGCAGCTTAACGGGAGACGTTGAGCAGTTCTTC.

The chain carries TRBV5-4 and TRBJ1-4; 7 nucleotides align to TRBD1. The germline CDR1 and CDR2 sequences are SGHNT and YYREEE (reference sequence). The CDR3 has 14 residues. V dropped 0 bases and J dropped 8; count of bases not matched to a gene: 4. The CDR3 sequence: CASSLAGTVEKLFF. For the CDR3, the DNA is TGTGCCAGCAGCTTGGCCGGGACAGTAGAAAAACTGTTTTTT.

As to this clone: The same CDR3 arises from other DNA sequences in this sample as well. The J gene is TRBJ1-2, the V gene TRBV28, with TRBD1 identical over 10 bases. From germline, CDR1 is MDHEN and CDR2 SYDVKM. This CDR3 is 15 amino acids long. The junction had 4 bases not matched to a gene; V was cut back by 2 bases and J by 4 bases. In nucleotides, the CDR3 is TGTGCCAGCAGTTTACCGGGACAGGGGATCTATGGCTACACCTTC. This translates into CASSLPGQGIYGYTF.

V and J are TRBV9 and TRBJ1-2; tentative D call: TRBD1 (5 bases). Germline assignment: CDR1 SGDLS and CDR2 YYNGEE. The CDR3 has 13 residues. Trimming removed 3 bases at V and 6 bases at J, with 12 bases between. CDR3 sequence (DNA): TGTGCCAGCAGCGCCCATTTGGGGGATGGCTACACCTTC. It is translated as CASSAHLGDGYTF.